This is a list of T cell receptor beta chains from one sample in a study of OX40 agonist ivuxolimab in advanced cancers. Profiled with immunoSEQ multiplex PCR; TCRdb holds only in-frame clones, not every one. The data show almost 85,000 clones, roughly 87% seen once. The sample was CD4+ or CD8+ T cells sorted from blood, taken in a trial of the OX40 agonist ivuxolimab. These receptors were taken from an adult with an advanced solid tumor such as melanoma, head and neck, liver or kidney cancer. Both conserved end residues are part of each CDR3. Not every row has a clone size; where given, it reads once, few, many or a size class.

v_gene	abundance	j_gene	CDR3aa
TRBV10-2	-	TRBJ2-3	CASSFGQGGTDTQYF
TRBV27	-	TRBJ2-7	CASSSKIPRSSGTTVSYEQYF
TRBV9	-	TRBJ2-3	CASSPRGSYTDTQYF
TRBV6-4	-	TRBJ2-5	CASSDGRETQYF
TRBV14	-	TRBJ1-4	CASSHRGAGEKLFF
TRBV29-1	-	TRBJ2-3	CSVFPGAATDTQYF
TRBV5-1	few	TRBJ2-7	CASSLEGGPSYEQYF
TRBV19	-	TRBJ2-7	CASSSTGGTYEQYF
TRBV7-9	-	TRBJ1-2	CASSSSGVGYTF
TRBV10-3	-	TRBJ2-5	CAIEREGLGETQYF